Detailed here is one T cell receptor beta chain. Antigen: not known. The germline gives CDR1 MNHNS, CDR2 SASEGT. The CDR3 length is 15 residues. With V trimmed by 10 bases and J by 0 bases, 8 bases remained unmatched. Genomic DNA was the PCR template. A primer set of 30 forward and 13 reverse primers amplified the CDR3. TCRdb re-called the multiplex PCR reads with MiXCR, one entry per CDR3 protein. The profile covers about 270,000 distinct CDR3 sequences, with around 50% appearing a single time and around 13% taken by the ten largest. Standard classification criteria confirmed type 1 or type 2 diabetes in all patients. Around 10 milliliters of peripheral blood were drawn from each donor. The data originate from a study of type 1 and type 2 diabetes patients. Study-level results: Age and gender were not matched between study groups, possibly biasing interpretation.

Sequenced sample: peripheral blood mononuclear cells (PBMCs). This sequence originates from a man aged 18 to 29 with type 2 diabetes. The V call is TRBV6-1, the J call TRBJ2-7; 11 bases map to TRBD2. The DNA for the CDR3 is TGTGCCACCGAGCCCACTAGCGGGAGCTCCTACGAGCAGTACTTC. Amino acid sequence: CATEPTSGSSYEQYF.